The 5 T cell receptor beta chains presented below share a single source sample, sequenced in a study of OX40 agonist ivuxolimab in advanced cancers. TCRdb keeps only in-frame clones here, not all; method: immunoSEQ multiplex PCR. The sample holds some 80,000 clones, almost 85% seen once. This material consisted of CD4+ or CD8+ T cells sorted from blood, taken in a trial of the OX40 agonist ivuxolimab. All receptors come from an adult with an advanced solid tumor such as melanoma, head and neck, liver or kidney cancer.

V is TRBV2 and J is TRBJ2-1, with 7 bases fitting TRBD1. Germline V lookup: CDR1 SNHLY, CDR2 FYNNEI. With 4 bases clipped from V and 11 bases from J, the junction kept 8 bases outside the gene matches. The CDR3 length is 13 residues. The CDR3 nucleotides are TGTGCCAGCAGTGGACAGGGAAACCGTCAGCAGTTCTTC. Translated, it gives CASSGQGNRQQFF.

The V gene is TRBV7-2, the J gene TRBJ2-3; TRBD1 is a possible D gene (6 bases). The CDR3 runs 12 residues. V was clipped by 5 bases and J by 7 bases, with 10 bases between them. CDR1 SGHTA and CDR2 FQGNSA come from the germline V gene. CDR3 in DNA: TGTGCCAGCAGCCAGGGGTGGTATACGCAGTATTTT. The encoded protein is CASSQGWYTQYF.

CDR3 sequence: CASSQVSGGHTDTQYF. The CDR3 bases are TGCGCCAGCAGCCAAGTCTCGGGGGGCCACACAGATACGCAGTATTTT. The chain recombines TRBV4-3 with TRBJ2-3, with D tentatively TRBD2 (7 bases). Between the trimmed V and J ends, which lost 1 base and 2 bases, there was a span of 13 bases. The germline V gene has CDR1 LGHNA and CDR2 YSLEER. This CDR3 has 16 amino acids.

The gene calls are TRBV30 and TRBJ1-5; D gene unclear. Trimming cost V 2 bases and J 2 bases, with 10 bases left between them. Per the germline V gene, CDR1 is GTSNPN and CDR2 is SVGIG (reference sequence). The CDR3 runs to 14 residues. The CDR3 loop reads CAWSPGNGNQPQHF. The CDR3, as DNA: TGTGCCTGGAGTCCGGGAAATGGCAATCAGCCCCAGCATTTT.

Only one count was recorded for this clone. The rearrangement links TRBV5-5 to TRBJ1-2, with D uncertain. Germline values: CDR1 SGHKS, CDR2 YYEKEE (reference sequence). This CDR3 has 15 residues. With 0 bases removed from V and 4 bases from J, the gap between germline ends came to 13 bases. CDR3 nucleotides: TGTGCCAGCAGCTTGGTTTTGGGCCCAATCTATGGCTACACCTTC. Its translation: CASSLVLGPIYGYTF.